The 20 T cell receptor beta chains below all came from one sample that was sequenced in a study of lymphopenia after photon versus proton radiotherapy. Repertoires were generated with immunoSEQ multiplex PCR, while TCRdb's copy carries only in-frame clones and drops some. Seen here are about 5,000 clones, more than 75% observed once, and the top ten hold about a sixth. The material sequenced was peripheral blood, taken from a patient treated with photon-based radiotherapy. All receptors derive from a man aged 25-40 years with gastric cancer.

The rearrangement uses TRBV11-3 and TRBJ2-1; 12 nucleotides match TRBD2. Trimming removed 3 bases from V and 6 bases from J; junction bases left unmatched: 0. CDR1 is SGHNT, CDR2 YENEEA, per germline. The CDR3 consists of 14 residues. The CDR3 DNA follows: TGTGCCAGCAGCTTGACTAGCGGGAGCAATGAGCAGTTCTTC. It encodes CASSLTSGSNEQFF.

The chain has TRBV5-5 and TRBJ1-1; D call uncertain. The germline CDR1 and CDR2 sequences are SGHKS and YYEKEE (reference sequence). V was shortened by 4 bases and J by 3 bases, with 10 bases between the two germline ends. The CDR3 is 13 amino acids. The CDR3 DNA reads TGTGCCAGCAGCCCCGACGGATACACTGAAGCTTTCTTT. Translating it yields CASSPDGYTEAFF.

The rearrangement uses TRBV28 and TRBJ1-3; D is unresolved. Trimming removed 3 bases from V and 1 base from J, with 7 bases in between. Germline CDR1 reads MDHEN; CDR2 reads SYDVKM. The length of the CDR3 is 14 residues. The DNA for the CDR3 is TGTGCCAGCAGTTTCCTAGGTTCTGGAAACACCATATATTTT. Its translation: CASSFLGSGNTIYF.

The V call is TRBV4-1, the J call TRBJ1-4; TRBD1 matches at 7 bases. The V segment lost 5 bases and the J segment 8 bases; nucleotides outside the gene matches: 11. There are 15 residues in the CDR3. Germline assignment: CDR1 MGHRA and CDR2 YSYEKL. Here the CDR3 DNA reads TGCGCCAGCAGCACAAACCGGGACAGTCGGGAAAAACTGTTTTTT. Translated, it gives CASSTNRDSREKLFF.

The chain employs TRBV27 and TRBJ2-3; possibly TRBD2 for D (6 bases). The ends were cut back, 4 bases at V and 0 bases at J, with 14 bases in the middle. This CDR3 spans 16 amino acids. Germline V gene sequence: CDR1 MNHEY, CDR2 SMNVEV (reference sequence). The CDR3 DNA reads TGTGCCAGCAGTTGGTCCCTAGCGCTTAGCACAGATACGCAGTATTTT. It codes for CASSWSLALSTDTQYF.

The chain uses TRBV29-1 and TRBJ2-7; D assignment may be TRBD1 or TRBD2 (5 bases each). Germline loops: CDR1 SQVTM, CDR2 ANQGSEA. With 7 bases removed from V and 7 bases from J, the gap between germline ends came to 20 bases. The CDR3 runs 13 residues. CDR3 nucleotides: TGCAGCGCTGTGGGACCCGGAAATTTAGAGCAGTACTTC. It encodes CSAVGPGNLEQYF.

This clone was seen only a few times. This chain joins TRBV19 and TRBJ1-2, with D possibly matching TRBD1 (5 bases). The germline gives CDR1 LNHDA, CDR2 SQIVND (reference sequence). The CDR3 spans 14 residues. V was pared by 5 bases and J by 2 bases, with 12 bases between. The CDR3 nucleotides are TGTGCCAGTAGTGAGCAGGGAGGAAACTATGGCTACACCTTC. Protein product: CASSEQGGNYGYTF. Using reference TRBV19 and TRBJ1-2 for the parts outside the CDR3, the full variable domain is DGGITQSPKYLFRKEGQNVTLSCEQNLNHDAMYWYRQDPGQGLRLIYYSQIVNDFQKGDIAEGYSVSREKKESFPLTVTSAQKNPTAFYLCASSEQGGNYGYTFGSGTRLTVV.

The chain couples TRBV5-1 to TRBJ2-7, with D possibly TRBD1 on 5 matching bases. The CDR3 is 13 amino acids. Germline CDR1 SGHRS, CDR2 YFSETQ. Trimming left V 4 bases short and J 4 bases short, with 12 bases between. CDR3 bases: TGCGCCAGCAGCCCCTCCCCAGGGTACGAGCAGTACTTC. As protein: CASSPSPGYEQYF. Full variable domain (rest looked up from reference TRBV5-1 and TRBJ2-7): KAGVTQTPRYLIKTRGQQVTLSCSPISGHRSVSWYQQTPGQGLQFLFEYFSETQRNKGNFPGRFSGRQFSNSRSEMNVSTLELGDSALYLCASSPSPGYEQYFGPGTRLTVT.

This clone was found once. J is TRBJ1-1 and V is TRBV6-5; a weak D match, TRBD1 (5 bases). Germline loops: CDR1 MNHEY, CDR2 SVGAGI. The V and J ends lost 2 bases and 4 bases respectively, with 11 bases between them. This CDR3 region has 14 residues. CDR3 coding DNA: TGTGCCAGCAGTTACCTCAGGGCCGGCACTGAAGCTTTCTTT. As protein: CASSYLRAGTEAFF.

The chain uses TRBV27 and TRBJ1-2; possible D gene TRBD1, 5 bases. CDR3 size: 13 residues. The germline V gene has CDR1 MNHEY and CDR2 SMNVEV (reference sequence). The V end was cut by 5 bases, the J end by 0 bases, with 7 bases between. This chain's CDR3 is CASSPDTNYGYTF. CDR3 bases: TGTGCCAGCAGTCCGGACACTAACTATGGCTACACCTTC.

V and J are TRBV5-4 and TRBJ1-4, with TRBD1 matching over 12 bases. V lost 4 bases to trimming and J lost 8 bases; unmatched junction nucleotides: 6. Germline lookup yields CDR1 SGHNT and CDR2 YYREEE (reference sequence). The CDR3 length is 15 residues. CDR3 coding DNA: TGTGCCAGCAGCAGGGGACAGGGGGCGCGGGAAAAACTGTTTTTT. Translated, it gives CASSRGQGAREKLFF.

The rearrangement uses TRBV7-9 and TRBJ2-3; a possible D gene is TRBD1 (6 bases). Germline V gene data show CDR1 as SEHNR and CDR2 as FQNEAQ (reference sequence). V was cut by 5 bases and J by 1 base, with 16 bases left in between. The CDR3 spans 16 residues. CDR3 sequence: CASSRDTGYGTDTQYF. The CDR3 nucleotides are TGTGCCAGCAGCCGCGATACAGGGTACGGCACAGATACGCAGTATTTT.

CDR3 amino acids: CASSTDRYSSYEQYF. CDR3 sequence (DNA): TGTGCCAGCAGTACGGACAGGTACAGCTCCTACGAGCAGTACTTC. This chain connects TRBV2 to TRBJ2-7; 7 bases align to TRBD1. The CDR3 length is 15 residues. Germline loops: CDR1 SNHLY, CDR2 FYNNEI. With V trimmed by 5 bases and J by 0 bases, 7 bases remained unmatched.

J is TRBJ2-1 and V is TRBV6-1, with TRBD2 matching over 13 bases. The CDR3 covers 14 residues. Germline lookup yields CDR1 MNHNS and CDR2 SASEGT. The V segment lost 4 bases and the J segment 6 bases; nucleotides outside the gene matches: 0. The chain's CDR3 is CASSGLAGGNEQFF. The CDR3 nucleotides are TGTGCCAGCAGTGGACTAGCGGGAGGCAATGAGCAGTTCTTC.

The chain has TRBV18 and TRBJ2-7; D is unresolved. V lost 0 bases and J lost 0, with 9 bases in between. Germline V lookup: CDR1 KGHSH, CDR2 LQKENI. CDR3 size: 15 residues. In DNA, the CDR3 is TGTGCCAGCTCACCACCGGACGGAAACTCCTACGAGCAGTACTTC. It specifies CASSPPDGNSYEQYF.

V usage is TRBV18 and J usage is TRBJ2-5, with D unclear. CDR1 is KGHSH, CDR2 LQKENI, per germline. Trimming removed 6 bases at V and 4 bases at J, with 9 bases between. This CDR3 comprises 12 residues. CDR3 in amino acids: CASSPWGETQYF. As DNA, the CDR3 is TGTGCCAGCTCCCCGTGGGGAGAGACCCAGTACTTC.

V gene TRBV5-4 combines with J gene TRBJ2-7; no reliable D call. The CDR3 contains 13 residues. Per the germline V gene, CDR1 is SGHNT and CDR2 is YYREEE (reference sequence). Between the trimmed V and J ends, which lost 2 bases and 2 bases, there was a span of 8 bases. The chain's CDR3 is CASSFYGTYEQYF. The CDR3 DNA reads TGTGCCAGCAGCTTCTACGGAACCTACGAGCAGTACTTC.

The chain uses TRBV11-3 and TRBJ1-2; no firm D call. V was trimmed by 1 base and J by 3 bases, leaving 12 bases between them. This CDR3 comprises 15 residues. From germline, CDR1 is SGHNT and CDR2 YENEEA. The CDR3: CASSLVSDGDYGYTF. CDR3 nucleotides: TGTGCCAGCAGCTTAGTCTCAGACGGGGACTATGGCTACACCTTC. Filled out from reference TRBV11-3 and TRBJ1-2, the complete variable domain reads EAGVVQSPRYKIIEKKQPVAFWCNPISGHNTLYWYLQNLGQGPELLIRYENEEAVDDSQLPKDRFSAERLKGVDSTLKIQPAELGDSAVYLCASSLVSDGDYGYTFGSGTRLTVV.

The chain links TRBV9 to TRBJ2-5, with 7 bases identical to TRBD1. The CDR3 is made up of 12 amino acids. With 4 bases clipped from V and 5 bases from J, the junction kept 2 bases outside the gene matches. Germline CDR1 SGDLS, CDR2 YYNGEE. The CDR3 protein is CASSPGGETQYF. DNA of the CDR3: TGTGCCAGCAGCCCAGGGGGTGAGACCCAGTACTTC.

The chain couples TRBV7-6 to TRBJ1-4; perhaps TRBD1 as D (6 bases). CDR3 length: 14 amino acids. V lost 5 bases to trimming and J lost 4 bases, with 11 bases between them. The germline V gene encodes CDR1 SGHVS and CDR2 FNYEAQ. The CDR3 sequence: CASSTGYINEKLFF. Here the CDR3 DNA reads TGTGCCAGCAGCACAGGGTACATTAATGAAAAACTGTTTTTT.